Each of the 3 T cell receptor beta chains below was sequenced from the same sample in a study of T-cell memory formation after mild COVID-19. TCRdb reprocessed the 5' RACE reads via MiXCR and lists one record per CDR3 protein. The table lists 300,000 to 400,000 distinct CDR3 sequences, over 10% of them singletons. Material: PBMCs or a T cell subset sorted from them (not recorded which). Every receptor here comes from a man aged 18-30 years who had mild COVID-19 (a few samples of this study predate the infection). Cell type and time point are not known.

This clonotype was observed many times. The rearrangement uses TRBV10-2 and TRBJ2-3; D is perhaps TRBD2 (6 bases). Trimming removed 4 bases at V and 3 bases at J, with 20 bases between. In germline, CDR1 is WSHSY, CDR2 SAAADI. The CDR3 has 17 amino acids. In nucleotides, the CDR3 is TGCGCCAGCAGTGGTTACTGGGCTGGTGGGAGGACAGATACGCAGTATTTT. It is translated as CASSGYWAGGRTDTQYF.

To note about this clonotype: Given a much more abundant clone one base away, this may be a read error. Lacking the conserved final phenylalanine or tryptophan, this CDR3 likely reflects a read error. The rearrangement uses TRBV2 and TRBJ2-6; TRBD1 aligns across 7 bases. This CDR3 is built from 15 residues. V was pared by 6 bases and J by 0 bases, with 2 bases of the junction left unmatched. Germline CDR1 reads SNHLY; CDR2 reads FYNNEI. The CDR3 sequence is CASRTGVSGANVLTL. DNA for the CDR3: TGTGCCAGCAGAACAGGGGTCTCTGGGGCCAACGTCCTGACTCTC.

J is TRBJ2-7 and V is TRBV7-9; 7 nucleotides line up with TRBD1. Germline trimming cut 1 base from V and 4 bases from J; bases unmatched to any gene: 4. Germline CDR1 is SEHNR and CDR2 is FQNEAQ (reference sequence). The CDR3 sequence is 14 residues long. The CDR3 DNA follows: TGTGCCAGCAGCTTAGAGACAGGGAAGTACGAGCAGTACTTC. Protein: CASSLETGKYEQYF.